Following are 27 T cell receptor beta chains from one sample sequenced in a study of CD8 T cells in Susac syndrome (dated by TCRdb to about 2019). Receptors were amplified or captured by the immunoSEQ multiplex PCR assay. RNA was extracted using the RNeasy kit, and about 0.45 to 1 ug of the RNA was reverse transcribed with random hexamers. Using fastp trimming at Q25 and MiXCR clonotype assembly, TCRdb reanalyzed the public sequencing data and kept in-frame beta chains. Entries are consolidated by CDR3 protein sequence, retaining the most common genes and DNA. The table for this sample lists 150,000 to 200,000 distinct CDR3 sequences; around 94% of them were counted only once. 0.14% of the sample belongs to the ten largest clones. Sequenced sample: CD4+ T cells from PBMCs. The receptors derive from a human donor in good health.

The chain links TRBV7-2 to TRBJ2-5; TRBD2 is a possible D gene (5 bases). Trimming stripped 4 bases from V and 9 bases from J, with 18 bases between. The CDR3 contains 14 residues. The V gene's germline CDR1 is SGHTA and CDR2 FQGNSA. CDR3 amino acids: CASSYGPESGAQYF. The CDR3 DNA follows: TGTGCCAGCAGCTACGGACCGGAGAGCGGAGCCCAGTACTTC. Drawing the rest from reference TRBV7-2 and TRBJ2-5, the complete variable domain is GAGVSQSPSNKVTEKGKDVELRCDPISGHTALYWYRQSLGQGLEFLIYFQGNSAPDKSGLPSDRFSAERTGGSVSTLTIQRTQQEDSAVYLCASSYGPESGAQYFGPGTRLLVL.

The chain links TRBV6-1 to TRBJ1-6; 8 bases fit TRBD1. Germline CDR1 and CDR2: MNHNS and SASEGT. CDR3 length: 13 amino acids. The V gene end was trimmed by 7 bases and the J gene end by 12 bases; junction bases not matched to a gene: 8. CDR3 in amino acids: CASMPDREGPLHF. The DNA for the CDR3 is TGTGCCAGCATGCCGGACAGGGAAGGACCCCTCCACTTT.

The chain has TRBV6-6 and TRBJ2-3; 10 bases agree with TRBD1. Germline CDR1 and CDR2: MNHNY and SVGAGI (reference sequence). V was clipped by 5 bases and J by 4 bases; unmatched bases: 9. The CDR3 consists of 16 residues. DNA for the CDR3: TGTGCCAGCAGTAGAGGGACAGGGGACCAACCAGATACGCAGTATTTT. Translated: CASSRGTGDQPDTQYF.

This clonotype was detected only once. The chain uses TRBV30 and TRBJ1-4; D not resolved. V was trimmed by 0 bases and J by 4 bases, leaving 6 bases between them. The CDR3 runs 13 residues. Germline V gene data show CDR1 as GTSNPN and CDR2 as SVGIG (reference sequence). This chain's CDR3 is CAWSVGINEKLFF. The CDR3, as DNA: TGTGCCTGGAGTGTAGGCATTAATGAAAAACTGTTTTTT. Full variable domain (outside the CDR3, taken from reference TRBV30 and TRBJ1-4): SQTIHQWPATLVQPVGSPLSLECTVEGTSNPNLYWYRQAAGRGLQLLFYSVGIGQISSEVPQNLSASRPQDRQFILSSKKLLLSDSGFYLCAWSVGINEKLFFGSGTQLSVL.

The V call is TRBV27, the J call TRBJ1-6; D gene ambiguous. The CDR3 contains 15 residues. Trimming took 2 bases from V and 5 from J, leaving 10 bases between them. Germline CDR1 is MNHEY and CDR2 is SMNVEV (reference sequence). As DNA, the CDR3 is TGTGCCAGCAGTTTAACAGCATTAAATAATTCACCCCTCCACTTT. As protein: CASSLTALNNSPLHF.

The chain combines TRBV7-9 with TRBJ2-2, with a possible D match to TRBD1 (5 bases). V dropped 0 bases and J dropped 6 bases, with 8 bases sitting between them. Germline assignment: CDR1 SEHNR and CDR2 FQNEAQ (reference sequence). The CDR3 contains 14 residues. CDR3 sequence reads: CASSLAREAGELFF. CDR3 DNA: TGTGCCAGCAGCTTAGCCAGGGAAGCCGGGGAGCTGTTTTTT.

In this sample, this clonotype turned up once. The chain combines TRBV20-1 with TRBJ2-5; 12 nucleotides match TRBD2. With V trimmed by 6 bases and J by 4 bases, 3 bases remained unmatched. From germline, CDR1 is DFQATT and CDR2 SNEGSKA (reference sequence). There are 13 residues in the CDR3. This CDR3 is CSALGLAGETQYF. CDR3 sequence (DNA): TGCAGTGCCCTGGGACTAGCGGGAGAGACCCAGTACTTC.

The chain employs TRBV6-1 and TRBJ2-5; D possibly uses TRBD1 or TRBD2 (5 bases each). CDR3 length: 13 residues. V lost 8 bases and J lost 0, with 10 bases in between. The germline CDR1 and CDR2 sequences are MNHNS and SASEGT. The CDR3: CASGGINQETQYF. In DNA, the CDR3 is TGTGCCAGCGGGGGAATCAACCAAGAGACCCAGTACTTC.

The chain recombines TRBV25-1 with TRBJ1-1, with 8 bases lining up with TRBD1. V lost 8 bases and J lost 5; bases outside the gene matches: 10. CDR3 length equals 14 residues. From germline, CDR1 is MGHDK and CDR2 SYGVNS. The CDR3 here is CASGGTDRVTEAFF. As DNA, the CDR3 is TGTGCCAGCGGGGGGACGGACAGGGTAACTGAAGCTTTCTTT.

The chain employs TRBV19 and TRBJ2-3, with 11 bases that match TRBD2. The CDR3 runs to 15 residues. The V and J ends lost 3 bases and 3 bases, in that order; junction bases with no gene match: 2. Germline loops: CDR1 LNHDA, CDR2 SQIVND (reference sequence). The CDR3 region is CASSIRTSGTDTQYF. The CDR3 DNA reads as TGTGCCAGTAGTATCCGGACTAGCGGGACAGATACGCAGTATTTT.

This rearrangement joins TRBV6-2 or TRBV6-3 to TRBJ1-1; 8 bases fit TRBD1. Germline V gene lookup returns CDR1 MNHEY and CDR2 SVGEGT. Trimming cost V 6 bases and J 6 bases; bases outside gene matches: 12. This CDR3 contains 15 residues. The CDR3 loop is CASRADRVSFAEAFF. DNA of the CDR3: TGTGCCAGCAGAGCGGACAGGGTATCTTTCGCTGAAGCTTTCTTT.

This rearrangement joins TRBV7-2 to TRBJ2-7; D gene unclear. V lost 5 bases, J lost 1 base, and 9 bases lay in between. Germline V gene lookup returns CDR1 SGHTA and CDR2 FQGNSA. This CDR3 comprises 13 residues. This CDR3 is CASSPTPSYEQYF. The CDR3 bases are TGTGCCAGCAGCCCTACGCCATCCTACGAGCAGTACTTC.

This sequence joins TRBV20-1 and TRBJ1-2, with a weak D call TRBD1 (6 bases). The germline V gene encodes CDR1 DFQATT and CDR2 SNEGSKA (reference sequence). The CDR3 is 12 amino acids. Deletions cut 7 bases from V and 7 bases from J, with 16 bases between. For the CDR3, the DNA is TGCAGTGTTCCGACAGGCGGTGGTGGCTACACCTTC. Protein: CSVPTGGGGYTF.

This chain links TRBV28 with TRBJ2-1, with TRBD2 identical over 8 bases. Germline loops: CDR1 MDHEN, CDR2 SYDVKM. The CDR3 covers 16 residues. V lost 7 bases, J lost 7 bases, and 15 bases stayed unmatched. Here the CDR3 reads CASTKTSGGYGNEQFF. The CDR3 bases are TGTGCCAGCACCAAGACCAGCGGGGGCTACGGGAATGAGCAGTTCTTC.

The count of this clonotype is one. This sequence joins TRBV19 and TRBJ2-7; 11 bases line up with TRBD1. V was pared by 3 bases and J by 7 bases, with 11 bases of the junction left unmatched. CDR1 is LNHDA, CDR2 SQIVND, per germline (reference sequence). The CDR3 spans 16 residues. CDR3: CASSIGQGASPLEQYF. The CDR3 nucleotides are TGTGCCAGTAGTATCGGACAGGGGGCTTCCCCCCTTGAGCAGTACTTC.

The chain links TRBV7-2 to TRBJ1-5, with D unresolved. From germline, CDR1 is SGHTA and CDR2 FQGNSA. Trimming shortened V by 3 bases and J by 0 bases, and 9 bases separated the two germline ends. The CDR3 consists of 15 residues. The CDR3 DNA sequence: TGTGCCAGCAGCTTTGTCCGAGATAGCAATCAGCCCCAGCATTTT. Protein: CASSFVRDSNQPQHF. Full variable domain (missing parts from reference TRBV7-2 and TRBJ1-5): GAGVSQSPSNKVTEKGKDVELRCDPISGHTALYWYRQSLGQGLEFLIYFQGNSAPDKSGLPSDRFSAERTGGSVSTLTIQRTQQEDSAVYLCASSFVRDSNQPQHFGDGTRLSIL.

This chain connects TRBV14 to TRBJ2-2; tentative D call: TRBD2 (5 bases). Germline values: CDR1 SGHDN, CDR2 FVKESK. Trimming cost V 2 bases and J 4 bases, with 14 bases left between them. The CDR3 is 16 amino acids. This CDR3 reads CASSQIDGLLTGELFF. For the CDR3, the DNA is TGTGCCAGCAGCCAAATAGACGGACTCCTCACCGGGGAGCTGTTTTTT.

The CDR3 DNA follows: TGCAGTGCTAGCCGGGCGGGGTTGATTGGTTCACCCCTCCACTTT. This gives the protein CSASRAGLIGSPLHF. The V call is TRBV20-1, the J call TRBJ1-6; no firm D call. V was shortened by 3 bases and J by 9 bases, with 18 bases between the two germline ends. CDR3 length: 15 residues. In germline, CDR1 is DFQATT, CDR2 SNEGSKA (reference sequence).

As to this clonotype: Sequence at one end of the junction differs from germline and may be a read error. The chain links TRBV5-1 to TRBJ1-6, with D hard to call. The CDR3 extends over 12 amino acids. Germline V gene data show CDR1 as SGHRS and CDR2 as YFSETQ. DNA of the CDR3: TGCGCCAGCAGCTTGGATGACTCACCCCTCGACTTT. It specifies CASSLDDSPLDF. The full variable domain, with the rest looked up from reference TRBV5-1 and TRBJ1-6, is KAGVTQTPRYLIKTRGQQVTLSCSPISGHRSVSWYQQTPGQGLQFLFEYFSETQRNKGNFPGRFSGRQFSNSRSEMNVSTLELGDSALYLCASSLDDSPLDFGNGTRLTVT.

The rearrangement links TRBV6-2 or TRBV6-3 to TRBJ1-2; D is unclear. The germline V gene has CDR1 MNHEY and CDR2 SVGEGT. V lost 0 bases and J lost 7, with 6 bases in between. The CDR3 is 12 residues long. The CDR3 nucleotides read TGTGCCAGCAGTTACTCGAGGGTTGGCTACACCTTC. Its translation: CASSYSRVGYTF.

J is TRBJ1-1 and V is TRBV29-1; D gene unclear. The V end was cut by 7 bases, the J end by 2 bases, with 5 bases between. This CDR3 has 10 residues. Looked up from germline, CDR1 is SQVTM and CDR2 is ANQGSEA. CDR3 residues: CSACNTEAFF. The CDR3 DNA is TGCAGCGCCTGTAACACTGAAGCTTTCTTT. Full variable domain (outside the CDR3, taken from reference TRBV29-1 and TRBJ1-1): SAVISQKPSRDICQRGTSLTIQCQVDSQVTMMFWYRQQPGQSLTLIATANQGSEATYESGFVIDKFPISRPNLTFSTLTVSNMSPEDSSIYLCSACNTEAFFGQGTRLTVV.

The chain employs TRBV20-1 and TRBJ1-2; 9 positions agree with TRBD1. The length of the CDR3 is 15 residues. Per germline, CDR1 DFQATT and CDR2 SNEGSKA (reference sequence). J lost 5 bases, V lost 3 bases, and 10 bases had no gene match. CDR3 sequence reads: CSASPRQGGEYGYTF. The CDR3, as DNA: TGCAGTGCTAGCCCCCGACAGGGGGGAGAGTATGGCTACACCTTC.

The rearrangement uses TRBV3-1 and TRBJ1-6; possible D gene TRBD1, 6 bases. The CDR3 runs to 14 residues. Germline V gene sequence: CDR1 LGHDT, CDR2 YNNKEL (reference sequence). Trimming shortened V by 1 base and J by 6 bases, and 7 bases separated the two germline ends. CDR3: CASSQVGANSPLHF. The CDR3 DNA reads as TGTGCCAGCAGCCAAGTGGGGGCTAATTCACCCCTCCACTTT.

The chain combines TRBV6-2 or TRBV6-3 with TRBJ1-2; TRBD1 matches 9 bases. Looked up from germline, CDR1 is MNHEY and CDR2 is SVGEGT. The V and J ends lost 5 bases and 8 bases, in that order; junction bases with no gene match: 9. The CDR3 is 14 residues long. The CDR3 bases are TGTGCCAGCAGTCCCGCCCGGACAGGGGTCGGCTACACCTTC. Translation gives CASSPARTGVGYTF.

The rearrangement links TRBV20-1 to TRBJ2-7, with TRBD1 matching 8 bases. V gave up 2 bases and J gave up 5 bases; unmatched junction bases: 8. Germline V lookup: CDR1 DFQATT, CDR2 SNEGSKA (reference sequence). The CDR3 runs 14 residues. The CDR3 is CSARPGQVFHEQYF. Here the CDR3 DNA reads TGCAGTGCTAGACCGGGACAGGTTTTCCACGAGCAGTACTTC.

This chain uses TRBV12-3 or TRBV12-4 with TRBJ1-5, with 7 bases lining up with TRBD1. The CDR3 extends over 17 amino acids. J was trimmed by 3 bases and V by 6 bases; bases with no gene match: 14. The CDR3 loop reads CASRGAREGAFNQPQHF. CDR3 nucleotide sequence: TGTGCCAGCAGGGGGGCCAGGGAGGGGGCCTTCAATCAGCCCCAGCATTTT.

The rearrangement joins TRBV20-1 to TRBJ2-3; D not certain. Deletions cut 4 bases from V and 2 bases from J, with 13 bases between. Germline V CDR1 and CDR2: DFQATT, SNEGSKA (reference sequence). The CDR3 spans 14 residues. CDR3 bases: TGCAGTGCTACCCGGCCGGCCGACACAGATACGCAGTATTTT. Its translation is CSATRPADTDTQYF.